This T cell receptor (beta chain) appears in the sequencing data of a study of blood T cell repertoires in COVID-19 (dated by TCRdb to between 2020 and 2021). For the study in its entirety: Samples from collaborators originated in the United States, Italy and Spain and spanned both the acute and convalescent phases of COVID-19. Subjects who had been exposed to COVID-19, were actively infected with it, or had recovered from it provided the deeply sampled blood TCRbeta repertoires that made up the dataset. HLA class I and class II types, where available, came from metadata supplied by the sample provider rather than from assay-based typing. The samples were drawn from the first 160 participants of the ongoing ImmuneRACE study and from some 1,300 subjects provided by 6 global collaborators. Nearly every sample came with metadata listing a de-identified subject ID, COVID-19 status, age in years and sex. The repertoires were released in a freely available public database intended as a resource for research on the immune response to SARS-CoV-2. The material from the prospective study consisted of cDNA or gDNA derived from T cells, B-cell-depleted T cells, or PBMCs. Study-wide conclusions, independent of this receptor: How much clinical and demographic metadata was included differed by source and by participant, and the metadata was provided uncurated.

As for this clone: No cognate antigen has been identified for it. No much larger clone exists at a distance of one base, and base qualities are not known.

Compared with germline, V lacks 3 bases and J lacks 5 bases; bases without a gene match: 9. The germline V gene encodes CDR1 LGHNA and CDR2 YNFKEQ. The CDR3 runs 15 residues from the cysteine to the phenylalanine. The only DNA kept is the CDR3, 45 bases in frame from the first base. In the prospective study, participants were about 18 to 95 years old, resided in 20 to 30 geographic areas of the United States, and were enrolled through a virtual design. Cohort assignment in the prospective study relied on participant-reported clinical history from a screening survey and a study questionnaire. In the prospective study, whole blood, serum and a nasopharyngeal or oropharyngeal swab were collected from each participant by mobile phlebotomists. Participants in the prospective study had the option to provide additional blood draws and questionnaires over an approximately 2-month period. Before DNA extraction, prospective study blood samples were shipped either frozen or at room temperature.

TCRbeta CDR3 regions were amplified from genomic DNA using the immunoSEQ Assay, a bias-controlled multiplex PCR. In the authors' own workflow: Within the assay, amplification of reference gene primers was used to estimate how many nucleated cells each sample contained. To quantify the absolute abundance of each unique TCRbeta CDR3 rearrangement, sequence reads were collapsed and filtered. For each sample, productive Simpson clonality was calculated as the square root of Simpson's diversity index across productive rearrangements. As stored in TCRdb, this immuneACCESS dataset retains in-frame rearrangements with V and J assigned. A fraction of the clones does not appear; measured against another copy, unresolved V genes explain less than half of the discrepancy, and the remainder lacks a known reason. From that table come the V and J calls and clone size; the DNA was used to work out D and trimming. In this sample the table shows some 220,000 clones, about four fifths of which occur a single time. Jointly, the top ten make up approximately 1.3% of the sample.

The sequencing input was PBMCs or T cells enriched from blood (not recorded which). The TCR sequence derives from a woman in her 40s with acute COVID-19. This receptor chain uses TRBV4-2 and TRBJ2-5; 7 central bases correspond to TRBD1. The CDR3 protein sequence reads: CASSHQITGAETQYF. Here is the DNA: TGTGCCAGCAGCCATCAAATAACAGGGGCGGAGACCCAGTACTTC.